The source of this TCR beta chain is a study of blood T cell repertoires in COVID-19. The CDR3 has 15 residues. Between the trimmed V and J ends, which lost 6 bases and 3 bases, there was a span of 15 bases. Germline lookup yields CDR1 KGHSH and CDR2 LQKENI. Method: immunoSEQ multiplex PCR; TCRdb's copy keeps in-frame clones and lacks some. The table has hundreds of thousands of clones, 86% seen once. This chain joins TRBV18 and TRBJ2-1; the D gene is possibly TRBD1 (5 bases). This receptor was taken from a woman in her sixties with COVID-19, enrolled during active disease. Sequencing was performed on peripheral blood. CDR3 region: CASSQDGDSYNEQFF. CDR3 in DNA: TGTGCCAGCTCTCAGGACGGTGACAGCTACAATGAGCAGTTCTTC.